These 24 T cell receptor beta chains came from one sample sequenced in a study of CD8 T cells in ankylosing spondylitis. General study points: Blood of patients with ankylosing spondylitis appeared to be characterized by a TCR beta motif of eight highly homologous variants.

Their antigens are not known. A single record per CDR3 protein comes from TCRdb applying MiXCR to the 5' RACE reads. The table has approximately 400,000 distinct CDR3 sequences, roughly 15% seen once. The sample comprised blood, either unsorted or a sorted T cell fraction (not recorded which). Source of these receptors: a male donor with ankylosing spondylitis.

The V gene is TRBV6-2 or TRBV6-3, the J gene TRBJ2-7; D is unclear. Per germline, CDR1 MNHEY and CDR2 SVGEGT. The CDR3 has 15 amino acids. The germline V and J ends were trimmed by 6 bases and 5 bases, with 20 bases remaining between them. This chain's CDR3 is CASSHLGNPLDEQYF. DNA for the CDR3: TGTGCCAGCAGCCACCTAGGCAATCCCTTGGACGAGCAGTACTTC.

The rearrangement uses TRBV5-1 and TRBJ2-6, with D perhaps matching TRBD2 (5 bases). In germline, CDR1 is SGHRS, CDR2 YFSETQ. The V and J ends lost 0 bases and 0 bases respectively, with 13 bases between them. This CDR3 comprises 18 residues. CDR3 sequence: CASSLVGRENSGANVLTF. In DNA, the CDR3 is TGCGCCAGCAGCTTGGTTGGACGGGAAAACTCTGGGGCCAACGTCCTGACTTTC.

This clonotype was observed many times. This chain joins TRBV15 and TRBJ2-7; 7 bases match TRBD2. CDR1 and CDR2 from the germline V gene are LNHNV and YYDKDF (reference sequence). This CDR3 spans 11 amino acids. Losses at the gene ends were 3 bases for V and 11 bases for J; bases not matched to a gene: 4. The CDR3 protein is CATSRTSREYF. In DNA form, the CDR3 reads TGTGCCACCAGCAGGACTAGCCGAGAGTACTTC. The full variable domain, in which reference TRBV15 and TRBJ2-7 provide the parts outside the CDR3, is DAMVIQNPRYQVTQFGKPVTLSCSQTLNHNVMYWYQQKSSQAPKLLFHYYDKDFNNEADTPDNFQSRRPNTSFCFLDIRSPGLGDTAMYLCATSRTSREYFGPGTRLTVT.

This rearrangement joins TRBV6-1 to TRBJ2-5, with D uncertain. Germline values: CDR1 MNHNS, CDR2 SASEGT. Trimming pared 5 bases from V and 1 base from J, leaving 20 bases between. This CDR3 contains 17 residues. The CDR3 is CASSKRKQTGVQETQYF. The CDR3 nucleotides read TGTGCCAGCAGTAAGAGAAAGCAGACGGGCGTCCAAGAGACCCAGTACTTC.

The chain joins TRBV7-9 to TRBJ2-1; D may be TRBD2 (6 bases). V was cut by 3 bases and J by 8 bases, with 14 bases left in between. Per the germline V gene, CDR1 is SEHNR and CDR2 is FQNEAQ (reference sequence). The CDR3 runs 14 residues. The CDR3 loop is CASSLGGPDDEQFF. The CDR3 nucleotides read TGTGCCAGCAGCTTGGGGGGACCCGACGATGAGCAGTTCTTC.

The chain uses TRBV7-9 and TRBJ2-2, with D tentatively TRBD1 or TRBD2 (6 bases each). The CDR3 covers 15 residues. In germline, CDR1 is SEHNR, CDR2 FQNEAQ (reference sequence). With 6 bases removed from V and 3 bases from J, the gap between germline ends came to 14 bases. CDR3 in DNA: TGTGCCAGCAGTCAACTTGGGGGGCACACCGGGGAGCTGTTTTTT. It is translated as CASSQLGGHTGELFF. Looking up the rest from reference TRBV7-9 and TRBJ2-2 gives the full variable domain: DTGVSQNPRHKITKRGQNVTFRCDPISEHNRLYWYRQTLGQGPEFLTYFQNEAQLEKSRLLSDRFSAERPKGSFSTLEIQRTEQGDSAMYLCASSQLGGHTGELFFGEGSRLTVL.

In this sample, this clonotype turned up a few times. V usage is TRBV7-6 and J usage is TRBJ2-1, with 10 bases aligning to TRBD2. CDR1 SGHVS and CDR2 FNYEAQ come from the germline V gene. Unmatched junction bases numbered 17, after V lost 6 bases and J lost 9 bases. The CDR3 extends over 17 amino acids. For the CDR3, the DNA is TGTGCCAGCAGTCCGACCGGGTTAGCGGGGGGCTCCCTTGAGCAGTTCTTC. Residues: CASSPTGLAGGSLEQFF.

This clonotype was counted many times. The chain carries TRBV20-1 and TRBJ2-1; 11 bases match TRBD2. CDR1 is DFQATT, CDR2 SNEGSKA, per germline (reference sequence). This CDR3 has 18 amino acids. V dropped 5 bases and J dropped 1; count of bases not matched to a gene: 13. The DNA of the CDR3 is TGCAGTGCTTTGCGCCCCCAGGGGACTAGCGGTTCCTACAATGAGCAGTTCTTC. Its translation: CSALRPQGTSGSYNEQFF.

This clonotype was counted ten times or more. This chain uses TRBV6-4 with TRBJ2-1, with 10 positions matching TRBD2. Germline values: CDR1 MRHNA, CDR2 SNTAGT. With V trimmed by 4 bases and J by 6 bases, 9 bases remained unmatched. The CDR3 is 16 amino acids. The CDR3 DNA sequence: TGTGCCAGCAGTGTCCAAGCGGGGGGGTCTCTCAATGAGCAGTTCTTC. It translates to CASSVQAGGSLNEQFF.

This chain connects TRBV29-1 to TRBJ2-5; D is tentatively TRBD1 or TRBD2 (5 bases each). The CDR3 length is 14 residues. Germline lookup yields CDR1 SQVTM and CDR2 ANQGSEA. The V end lost 6 bases, the J end lost 7 bases, and 21 bases lay between the germline ends. CDR3 loop: CSVPGTDVWGTQYF. Written as DNA, the CDR3 is TGCAGCGTCCCCGGGACCGACGTCTGGGGGACCCAGTACTTC.

This clonotype has just a few counts. The chain carries TRBV20-1 and TRBJ2-3; TRBD2 aligns across 12 bases. This CDR3 contains 15 residues. Germline assignment: CDR1 DFQATT and CDR2 SNEGSKA (reference sequence). The V and J ends lost 6 bases and 8 bases, in that order; junction bases with no gene match: 12. The CDR3 region is CSARTSGMNHGTQYF. CDR3 in DNA: TGCAGTGCCAGGACTAGCGGGATGAATCATGGTACGCAGTATTTT.

A few counts support this clonotype. In DNA, the CDR3 is TGCAGTGGACAGGGTGTGGGTGAGCAGTTCTTC. Amino acids: CSGQGVGEQFF. V and J are TRBV20-1 and TRBJ2-1; the match to TRBD1 covers 7 bases. Per the germline V gene, CDR1 is DFQATT and CDR2 is SNEGSKA (reference sequence). The ends lost 7 bases at V and 9 bases at J; junction bases unmatched: 6. The CDR3 extends over 11 amino acids.

J is TRBJ2-1 and V is TRBV11-2, with D possibly matching TRBD1 (6 bases). V was cut by 5 bases and J by 8 bases, with 13 bases left in between. From germline, CDR1 is SGHAT and CDR2 FQNNGV. This CDR3 comprises 13 residues. CDR3 region: CASSTRDTYEQFF. The CDR3 bases are TGTGCCAGCAGCACCCGGGACACCTATGAGCAGTTCTTC.

This clonotype was counted between two and nine times. The chain is built from TRBV9 and TRBJ1-3; D is uncertain. The CDR3 runs to 15 residues. The germline V gene has CDR1 SGDLS and CDR2 YYNGEE. V was clipped by 3 bases and J by 4 bases, with 14 bases between them. CDR3 region: CASSASVIPGNTIYF. The CDR3, as DNA: TGTGCCAGCAGCGCGTCCGTAATACCCGGAAACACCATATATTTT.

This clonotype was seen many times. This rearrangement joins TRBV5-1 to TRBJ1-1, with TRBD1 identical over 8 bases. V shed 4 bases and J 1 base; nucleotides not matched to a gene: 3. CDR1 SGHRS and CDR2 YFSETQ come from the germline V gene. The CDR3 length is 14 residues. CDR3 residues: CASSEQGGNTEAFF. The CDR3 DNA follows: TGCGCCAGCAGCGAACAGGGGGGGAACACTGAAGCTTTCTTT.

This clonotype was recorded a few times. The gene calls are TRBV14 and TRBJ2-1; maybe TRBD2 (5 bases). V was clipped by 2 bases and J by 7 bases, with 21 bases between them. CDR3 length: 17 amino acids. Germline V gene sequence: CDR1 SGHDN, CDR2 FVKESK. The CDR3 loop is CASSQLRADIPGNEQFF. The DNA of the CDR3 is TGTGCCAGCAGCCAATTACGAGCGGATATCCCGGGGAATGAGCAGTTCTTC.

The chain employs TRBV5-6 and TRBJ2-1, with 13 bases identical to TRBD2. J was trimmed by 9 bases and V by 4 bases; bases with no gene match: 13. The CDR3 extends over 17 amino acids. Germline V CDR1 and CDR2: SGHDT, YYEEEE. The CDR3: CASSLGLAGVGLGEQFF. Here the CDR3 DNA reads TGTGCCAGCAGCCTAGGACTAGCGGGAGTGGGGCTCGGTGAGCAGTTCTTC.

The rearrangement joins TRBV4-3 to TRBJ2-3, with unresolved D. Germline values: CDR1 LGHNA, CDR2 YSLEER. Trimming cost V 0 bases and J 8 bases, with 12 bases left between them. The CDR3 runs to 14 residues. CDR3 coding DNA: TGCGCCAGCAGCCAAGATTTGCGGCCAGTTACGCAGTATTTT. Translated, it gives CASSQDLRPVTQYF.

This chain connects TRBV6-1 to TRBJ2-5, with 7 bases aligning to TRBD2. V shed 6 bases and J 4 bases; nucleotides not matched to a gene: 8. CDR1 MNHNS and CDR2 SASEGT come from the germline V gene. CDR3 length: 14 residues. As DNA, the CDR3 is TGTGCCAGCAGCCCTGGACTAGTGCGAGAGACCCAGTACTTC. As protein: CASSPGLVRETQYF.

This clonotype was counted between two and nine times. V usage is TRBV28 and J usage is TRBJ2-5, with D possibly being TRBD2 (6 bases). Trimming took 8 bases from V and 2 from J, leaving 15 bases between them. Germline CDR1 and CDR2: MDHEN and SYDVKM. The CDR3 contains 14 residues. In nucleotides, the CDR3 is TGTGCCAGCGGGAGGAGGATCATGCAAGAGACCCAGTACTTC. It encodes CASGRRIMQETQYF.

This clonotype has more than one count but fewer than ten. This chain links TRBV28 with TRBJ2-1, with D maybe TRBD2 (6 bases). CDR1 is MDHEN, CDR2 SYDVKM, per germline. The CDR3 consists of 14 residues. Trimming cost V 9 bases and J 5 bases, with 17 bases left between them. The CDR3 nucleotides are TGTGCCAGTATCGAGGCGGGGATCCACAATGAGCAGTTCTTC. It translates to CASIEAGIHNEQFF.

This clonotype was counted between two and nine times. The J gene is TRBJ2-1, the V gene TRBV10-3; TRBD2 aligns across 8 bases. CDR3 length: 12 residues. Germline V gives CDR1 ENHRY, CDR2 SYGVKD. Unmatched junction bases numbered 3, after V lost 10 bases and J lost 4 bases. The CDR3 bases are TGTGCCACCGCGGGAGGATACAATGAGCAGTTCTTC. Amino acid sequence: CATAGGYNEQFF.

This clonotype has more than one count but fewer than ten. This chain links TRBV5-5 with TRBJ1-4; D call uncertain. Germline lookup yields CDR1 SGHKS and CDR2 YYEKEE (reference sequence). There are 16 residues in the CDR3. V was cut by 1 base and J by 8 bases, with 18 bases left in between. CDR3 DNA: TGTGCCAGCAGCTTGATGGGTTGGACTACGGGAGAAAAACTGTTTTTT. It translates to CASSLMGWTTGEKLFF. Full variable domain (remainder filled in from reference TRBV5-5 and TRBJ1-4): DAGVTQSPTHLIKTRGQQVTLRCSPISGHKSVSWYQQVLGQGPQFIFQYYEKEERGRGNFPDRFSARQFPNYSSELNVNALLLGDSALYLCASSLMGWTTGEKLFFGSGTQLSVL.

The chain has TRBV5-6 and TRBJ2-5; D unclear. There are 17 residues in the CDR3. Germline V gives CDR1 SGHDT, CDR2 YYEEEE. V lost 0 bases to trimming and J lost 0 bases, with 15 bases between them. CDR3 region: CASSLARSVSYQETQYF. The DNA for the CDR3 is TGTGCCAGCAGCTTGGCCAGATCAGTCTCGTACCAAGAGACCCAGTACTTC.